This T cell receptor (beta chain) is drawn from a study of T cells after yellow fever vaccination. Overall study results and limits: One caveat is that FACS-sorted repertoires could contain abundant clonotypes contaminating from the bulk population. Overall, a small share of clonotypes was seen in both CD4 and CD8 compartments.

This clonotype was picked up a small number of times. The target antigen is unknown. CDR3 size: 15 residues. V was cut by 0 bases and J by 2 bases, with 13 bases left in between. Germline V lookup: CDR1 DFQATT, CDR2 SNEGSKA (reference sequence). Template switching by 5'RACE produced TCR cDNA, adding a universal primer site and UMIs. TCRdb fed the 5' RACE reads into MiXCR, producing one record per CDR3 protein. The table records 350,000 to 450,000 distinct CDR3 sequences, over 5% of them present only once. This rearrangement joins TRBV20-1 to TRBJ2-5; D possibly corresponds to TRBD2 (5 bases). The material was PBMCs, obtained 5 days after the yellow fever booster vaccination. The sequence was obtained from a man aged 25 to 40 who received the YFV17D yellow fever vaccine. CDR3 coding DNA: TGCAGTGCTAGAGACCCCTCGACGGGACAAGAGACCCAGTACTTC. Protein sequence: CSARDPSTGQETQYF.